The next 13 T cell receptor beta chains were all read from a single sample in a study of blood T cell repertoires in COVID-19. Assay used: immunoSEQ multiplex PCR; TCRdb lists only in-frame clones, some missing. This sample yields more than 300,000 clones, of which 80% to 90% are seen a single time; more than 5% belongs to the top ten. Sequenced input: peripheral blood. These receptors originate from a woman aged 45-65 years with COVID-19, enrolled during active disease.

The chain has TRBV7-8 and TRBJ2-3; 7 bases are a match to TRBD1. CDR3 length equals 17 residues. Germline trimming cut 2 bases from V and 4 bases from J; bases unmatched to any gene: 12. Germline V gene sequence: CDR1 SGHVS, CDR2 FQNEAQ. Here the CDR3 reads CASSLPPGQKPPDTQYF. CDR3 coding DNA: TGTGCCAGCAGCTTACCCCCGGGACAGAAACCACCAGATACGCAGTATTTT.

V is TRBV3-1 (or the pseudogene TRBV3-2) and J is TRBJ2-3, with D possibly TRBD2 on 5 matching bases. CDR1 and CDR2 from the germline V gene are LGHDT and YNNKEL (reference sequence). This CDR3 is 17 amino acids long. V gave up 4 bases and J gave up 0 bases, with 17 bases separating them. Here the CDR3 reads CASSPRRRVGSTDTQYF. CDR3 DNA sequence: TGTGCCAGCAGCCCCCGCAGGCGGGTAGGTAGCACAGATACGCAGTATTTT.

The chain uses TRBV7-2 and TRBJ1-2; D possibly corresponds to TRBD1 (6 bases). CDR1 is SGHTA and CDR2 is FQGNSA in the germline V gene. The CDR3 runs to 15 residues. The ends were cut back, 5 bases at V and 4 bases at J, with 17 bases in the middle. The CDR3 loop reads CASSPPRGVVYGYTF. As DNA, the CDR3 is TGTGCCAGCAGCCCCCCCAGGGGAGTGGTCTATGGCTACACCTTC.

In this sample, this clone turned up once. Here the CDR3 reads CASGDRGPTNEKLFF. CDR3 bases: TGTGCCAGCGGGGACAGGGGCCCAACTAATGAAAAACTGTTTTTT. The chain uses TRBV3-1 (or the pseudogene TRBV3-2) and TRBJ1-4, with 10 bases that match TRBD1. V shed 8 bases and J 0 bases; nucleotides not matched to a gene: 3. The CDR3 extends over 15 amino acids. The germline CDR1 and CDR2 sequences are LGHDT and YNNKEL (reference sequence).

The V call is TRBV5-1, the J call TRBJ2-1; TRBD1 is a possible D gene (6 bases). The CDR3 has 17 amino acids. Trimming stripped 4 bases from V and 0 bases from J, with 17 bases between. Per germline, CDR1 SGHRS and CDR2 YFSETQ. The chain's CDR3 is CASSLEWTVSSYNEQFF. Here the CDR3 DNA reads TGCGCCAGCAGCCTTGAGTGGACAGTCAGCTCCTACAATGAGCAGTTCTTC. Full variable domain (missing parts from reference TRBV5-1 and TRBJ2-1): KAGVTQTPRYLIKTRGQQVTLSCSPISGHRSVSWYQQTPGQGLQFLFEYFSETQRNKGNFPGRFSGRQFSNSRSEMNVSTLELGDSALYLCASSLEWTVSSYNEQFFGPGTRLTVL.

CDR3 in DNA: TGTGCTAGTGGTCGTTCCTCCTACGAGCAGTACTTC. Its translation: CASGRSSYEQYF. The rearrangement links TRBV12-5 to TRBJ2-7; no reliable D call. The CDR3 has 12 amino acids. Per the germline V gene, CDR1 is LGHNT and CDR2 is FRNRAP. Between the trimmed V and J ends, which lost 5 bases and 0 bases, there was a span of 5 bases.

The chain has TRBV30 and TRBJ1-5; 7 bases agree with TRBD1. Germline V lookup: CDR1 GTSNPN, CDR2 SVGIG (reference sequence). The CDR3 has 13 residues. The J segment lost 6 bases and the V segment lost 5 bases, leaving 7 bases of the junction unmatched. CDR3 bases: TGTGCCTGGTCCAGGGGGATCGGTCAGCCCCAGCATTTT. Amino acid sequence: CAWSRGIGQPQHF.

The chain employs TRBV30 and TRBJ2-3; D gene ambiguous. Per the germline V gene, CDR1 is GTSNPN and CDR2 is SVGIG (reference sequence). With 5 bases removed from V and 0 bases from J, the gap between germline ends came to 6 bases. The CDR3 contains 12 residues. CDR3 nucleotides: TGTGCCTGGTCCGGGAGCACAGATACGCAGTATTTT. Residues: CAWSGSTDTQYF.

The rearrangement joins TRBV7-2 to TRBJ1-2; D might be TRBD1 (6 bases). The CDR3 runs 15 residues. Germline V lookup: CDR1 SGHTA, CDR2 FQGNSA. V dropped 2 bases and J dropped 7 bases, with 17 bases sitting between them. The CDR3 nucleotides read TGTGCCAGCAGCTTACGGGGGGCCTTAATTGGTGGCTACACCTTC. Protein sequence: CASSLRGALIGGYTF.

This clone was seen a handful of times. The chain links TRBV7-9 to TRBJ1-1, with D hard to call. Germline V lookup: CDR1 SEHNR, CDR2 FQNEAQ (reference sequence). V shed 10 bases and J shed 1 base, with 13 bases lying between them. The CDR3 has 13 amino acids. CDR3 nucleotide sequence: TGTGCCAACGCAGCGTTGAAGAACACTGAAGCTTTCTTT. The encoded protein is CANAALKNTEAFF.

In its sample, this clone was seen once. This chain links TRBV7-8 with TRBJ2-1; 11 positions agree with TRBD2. The CDR3 is 14 amino acids. J lost 7 bases, V lost 5 bases, and 4 bases had no gene match. The V gene's germline CDR1 is SGHVS and CDR2 FQNEAQ. In DNA form, the CDR3 reads TGTGCCAGCAGCCCGGGACTAGCGGTAAATGAGCAGTTCTTC. Residues: CASSPGLAVNEQFF.

The rearrangement links TRBV4-2 to TRBJ2-2, with TRBD1 matching 9 bases. With 3 bases clipped from V and 4 bases from J, the junction kept 21 bases outside the gene matches. The CDR3 is 21 residues long. CDR1 and CDR2 (germline): LGHNA, YNFKEQ. CDR3 bases: TGTGCCAGCAGCCATCATGTTCCCGGGACAGGGTTCTGGTTCTTCACCGGGGAGCTGTTTTTT. Translation: CASSHHVPGTGFWFFTGELFF.

The chain has TRBV5-8 and TRBJ2-5; no clear D. The CDR3 consists of 14 residues. V lost 3 bases and J 2 bases, leaving 11 bases between the germline ends. Germline V gene sequence: CDR1 SGHTS, CDR2 YDEGEE. The CDR3 here is CASSSKPIQETQYF. CDR3 in DNA: TGTGCCAGCAGCTCTAAGCCGATTCAAGAGACCCAGTACTTC.